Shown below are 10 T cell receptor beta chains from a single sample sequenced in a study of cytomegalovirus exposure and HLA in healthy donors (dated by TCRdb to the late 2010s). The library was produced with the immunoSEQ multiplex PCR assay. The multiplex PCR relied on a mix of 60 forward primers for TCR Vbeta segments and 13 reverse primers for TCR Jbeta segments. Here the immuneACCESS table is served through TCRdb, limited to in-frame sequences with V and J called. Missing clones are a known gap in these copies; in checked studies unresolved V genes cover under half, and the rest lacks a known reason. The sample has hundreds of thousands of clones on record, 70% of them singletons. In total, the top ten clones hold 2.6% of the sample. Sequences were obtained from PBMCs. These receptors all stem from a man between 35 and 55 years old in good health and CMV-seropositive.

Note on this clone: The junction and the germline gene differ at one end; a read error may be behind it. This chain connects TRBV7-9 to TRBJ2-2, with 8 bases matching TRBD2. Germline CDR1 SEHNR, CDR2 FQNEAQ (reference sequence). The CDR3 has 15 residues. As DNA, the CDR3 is TGTGCCAACAGCCCCGGGGGGGCGAACACCGGGGAGCTGTTTTTT. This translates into CANSPGGANTGELFF.

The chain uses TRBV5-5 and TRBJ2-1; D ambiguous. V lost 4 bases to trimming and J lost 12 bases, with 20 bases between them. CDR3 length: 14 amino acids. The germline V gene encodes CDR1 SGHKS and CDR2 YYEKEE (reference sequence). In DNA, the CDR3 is TGTGCCAGCAGCCCCCGACGACAAACAATTGTGCAGTTCTTC. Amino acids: CASSPRRQTIVQFF.

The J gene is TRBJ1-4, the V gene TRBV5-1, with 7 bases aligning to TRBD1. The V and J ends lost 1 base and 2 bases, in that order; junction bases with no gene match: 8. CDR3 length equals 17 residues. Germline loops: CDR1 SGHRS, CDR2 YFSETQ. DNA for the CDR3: TGCGCCAGCAGCTTGCAGGGGACAGCCCGTACTAATGAAAAACTGTTTTTT. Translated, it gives CASSLQGTARTNEKLFF.

The DNA for the CDR3 is TGTGCCAGCAGCCAAGGAGGAGGGCGAATCACCGGGGAGCTGTTTTTT. Translation: CASSQGGGRITGELFF. The rearrangement joins TRBV7-2 to TRBJ2-2; the D gene is possibly TRBD2 (6 bases). The germline V and J ends were trimmed by 5 bases and 4 bases, with 17 bases remaining between them. CDR1 SGHTA and CDR2 FQGNSA come from the germline V gene. There are 16 residues in the CDR3. The full variable domain, rest sourced from reference TRBV7-2 and TRBJ2-2, is GAGVSQSPSNKVTEKGKDVELRCDPISGHTALYWYRQSLGQGLEFLIYFQGNSAPDKSGLPSDRFSAERTGGSVSTLTIQRTQQEDSAVYLCASSQGGGRITGELFFGEGSRLTVL.

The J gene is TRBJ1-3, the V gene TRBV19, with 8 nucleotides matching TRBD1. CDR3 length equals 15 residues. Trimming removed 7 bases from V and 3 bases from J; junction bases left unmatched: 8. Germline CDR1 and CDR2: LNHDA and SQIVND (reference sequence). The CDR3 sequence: CASTTDRERGNTIYF. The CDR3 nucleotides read TGTGCCAGTACCACGGACAGGGAGCGTGGAAACACCATATATTTT.

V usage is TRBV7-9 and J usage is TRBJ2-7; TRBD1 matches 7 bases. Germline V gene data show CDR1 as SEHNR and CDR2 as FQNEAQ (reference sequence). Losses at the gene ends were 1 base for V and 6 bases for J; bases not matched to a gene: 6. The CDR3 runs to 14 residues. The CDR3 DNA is TGTGCCAGCAGCTTAGTTAACAGGGGCTCCGAGCAGTACTTC. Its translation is CASSLVNRGSEQYF.

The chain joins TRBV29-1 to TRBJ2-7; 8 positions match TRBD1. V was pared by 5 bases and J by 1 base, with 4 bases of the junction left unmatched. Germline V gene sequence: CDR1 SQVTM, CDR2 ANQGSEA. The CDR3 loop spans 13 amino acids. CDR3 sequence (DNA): TGCAGCGTTCTCGGGACAGGATCCTACGAGCAGTACTTC. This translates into CSVLGTGSYEQYF.

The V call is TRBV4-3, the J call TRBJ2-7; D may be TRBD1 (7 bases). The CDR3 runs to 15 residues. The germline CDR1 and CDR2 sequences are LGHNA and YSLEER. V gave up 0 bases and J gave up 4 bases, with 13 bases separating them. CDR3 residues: CASSQEEGAGYEQYF. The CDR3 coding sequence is TGCGCCAGCAGCCAAGAAGAGGGGGCGGGATACGAGCAGTACTTC.

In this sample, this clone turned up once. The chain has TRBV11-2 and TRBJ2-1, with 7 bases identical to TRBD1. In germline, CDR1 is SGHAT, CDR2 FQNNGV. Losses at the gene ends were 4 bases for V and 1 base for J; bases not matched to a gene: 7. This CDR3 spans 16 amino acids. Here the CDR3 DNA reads TGTGCCAGCAGCTCCTACAGGGGTAGGTCCTACAATGAGCAGTTCTTC. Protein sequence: CASSSYRGRSYNEQFF. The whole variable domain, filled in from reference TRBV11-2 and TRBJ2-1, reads EAGVAQSPRYKIIEKRQSVAFWCNPISGHATLYWYQQILGQGPKLLIQFQNNGVVDDSQLPKDRFSAERLKGVDSTLKIQPAKLEDSAVYLCASSSYRGRSYNEQFFGPGTRLTVL.

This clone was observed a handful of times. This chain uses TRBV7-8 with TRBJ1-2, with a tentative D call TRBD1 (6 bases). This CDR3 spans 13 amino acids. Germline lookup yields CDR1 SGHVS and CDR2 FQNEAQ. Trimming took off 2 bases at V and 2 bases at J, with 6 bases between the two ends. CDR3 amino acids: CASSLQGNYGYTF. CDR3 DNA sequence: TGTGCCAGCAGCTTACAGGGGAACTATGGCTACACCTTC.